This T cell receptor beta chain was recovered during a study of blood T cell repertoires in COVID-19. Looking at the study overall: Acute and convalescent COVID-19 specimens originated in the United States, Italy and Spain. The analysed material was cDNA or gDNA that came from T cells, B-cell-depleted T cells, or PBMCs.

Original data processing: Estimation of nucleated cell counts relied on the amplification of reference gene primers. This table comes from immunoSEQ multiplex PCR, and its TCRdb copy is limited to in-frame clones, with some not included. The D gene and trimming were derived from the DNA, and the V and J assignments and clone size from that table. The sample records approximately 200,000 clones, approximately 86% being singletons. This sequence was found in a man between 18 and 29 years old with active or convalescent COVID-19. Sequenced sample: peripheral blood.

CDR3 amino acids: CASSPLRTGVYNEQFF. DNA for the CDR3: TGTGCCAGCAGTCCACTCCGGACAGGCGTCTACAATGAGCAGTTCTTC. The rearrangement joins TRBV28 to TRBJ2-1; 7 bases are shared with TRBD1. After removal of 5 bases from V and 3 bases from J, the junction contained 10 bases not matched to a gene. The CDR3 extends over 16 amino acids. The germline V gene has CDR1 MDHEN and CDR2 SYDVKM.